The rows below give T cell receptor beta chains drawn from one sample of a study of beta chain features in type 1 diabetes. This table comes from immunoSEQ multiplex PCR, and its TCRdb copy is limited to in-frame clones, with some not included. The data hold about 59,000 clones, with about 60% observed a single time. Material: Tregs from blood. Receptors were obtained from a woman aged 18 to 35 in good health. CDR3s include the opening cysteine and the closing phenylalanine or tryptophan. D genes are given only for firm matches. Clone size, where shown, is once, few, many, or a class for clones that have expanded.

TGTGCCAGCTCACCGGGACTAGCGTACCCTGAGCAGTACTTC	CASSPGLAYPEQYF	few	TRBV18	TRBJ2-7	TRBD2
TGCGCCACCAGTGAAGTGACAGGGGGCTCCAGGGTGCAGTACTTC	CATSEVTGGSRVQYF	.	TRBV5-1	TRBJ2-7	TRBD1
TGTGCCAGCAGCGTAGATCAGGGGCCCTCGCCCCAGCATTTT	CASSVDQGPSPQHF	few	TRBV9	TRBJ1-5	.
TGTGCCAGCAGCTTCCGGACAGGGACAGATACGCAGTATTTT	CASSFRTGTDTQYF	.	TRBV5-5	TRBJ2-3	TRBD1
TGTGCCAGCAGCTGGGGGCAGAACTATGGCTACACCTTC	CASSWGQNYGYTF	.	TRBV7-9	TRBJ1-2	.
TGTGCCAGCAGCGCCATAGCAGTGAACACCGGGGAGCTGTTTTTT	CASSAIAVNTGELFF	few	TRBV4-2	TRBJ2-2	.
TGCGCCAGCAGCCAAGACCGTTATGGCTACACCTTC	CASSQDRYGYTF	few	TRBV4-1	TRBJ1-2	.
TGTGCCAGCAGCTTCGACTCGAATGAGCAGTTCTTC	CASSFDSNEQFF	.	TRBV5-4	TRBJ2-1	.
TGTGCCAGCAGCGCTAGCGGGAGCCCGGTGAGGACCCAGTACTTC	CASSASGSPVRTQYF	.	TRBV11-3	TRBJ2-5	TRBD2
TGTGCCAGCAGACCGGACAGGGGCCACGGGCCCCTCCACTTT	CASRPDRGHGPLHF	few	TRBV7-2	TRBJ1-6	TRBD1
TGTGCCACGAGGTTTGAGCAGAACACTGAAGCTTTCTTT	CATRFEQNTEAFF	few	TRBV10-3	TRBJ1-1	.
TGTGCCAGCAGCGTAGGCCAGCGCACTGAAGCTTTCTTT	CASSVGQRTEAFF	once	TRBV9	TRBJ1-1	.
TGTGCCTGGAGGGCACTAGCCCAAGAGACCCAGTACTTC	CAWRALAQETQYF	.	TRBV30	TRBJ2-5	.
TGTGCCAGCAGCACTAGCGGGGGGGCTTTAGAGACCCAGTACTTC	CASSTSGGALETQYF	.	TRBV9	TRBJ2-5	TRBD2
TGTGCCAGCAGCCCCCGTAAGGGGGCGAGCACCGGGGAGCTGTTTTTT	CASSPRKGASTGELFF	.	TRBV7-3	TRBJ2-2	TRBD1
TGTGCCAGCAGCCCCTCCCCGGGACAACCCTCCTACAATGAGCAGTTCTTC	CASSPSPGQPSYNEQFF	.	TRBV7-9	TRBJ2-1	.
TGTGCCAGCGGTGATAGCGGGGGGGTCACAGATACGCAGTATTTT	CASGDSGGVTDTQYF	once	TRBV6-1	TRBJ2-3	TRBD2
TGTGCCACCTCTGGGGTCCCGGACAGAGGGGGCACCCAGTACTTC	CATSGVPDRGGTQYF	.	TRBV7-9	TRBJ2-5	TRBD1
TGTGCCAGCAGCCTGGGGACAATCTTATATGGCTACACCTTC	CASSLGTILYGYTF	.	TRBV5-6	TRBJ1-2	.
TGTGCCAGCAGCGTCTCGGGACTAGCGGGAGTACGTCCGTTCTTC	CASSVSGLAGVRPFF	.	TRBV7-9	TRBJ2-1	TRBD2